This T cell receptor beta chain was sequenced for a study of T-cell reconstitution after alpha-beta-depleted transplantation in children. This clonotype was detected only a few times. The CDR3 sequence is 19 residues long. Trimming pared 7 bases from V and 3 bases from J, leaving 25 bases between. Using unique molecular identifiers, the investigators prepared the TCRbeta library. Each CDR3 protein gets one entry after TCRdb re-called the PCR reads with MiXCR. Of fewer than 550,000 distinct CDR3 sequences listed, roughly 17% are singletons. This chain connects TRBV12-3 or TRBV12-4 to TRBJ2-6; either TRBD1 or TRBD2 may fit D (5 bases each). This TCR derives from a boy under two years old who had a stem cell transplant for Wiskott-Aldrich syndrome, so the T cells may come from the graft donor. Sequences were derived from PBMCs, mostly from graft donor cells, sampled 360 days after TCRalphabeta/CD19-depleted stem cell transplant. Here the CDR3 DNA reads TGTGCCAGCACCCCGGGACGCACGGGAAAGGTATTTGGGGCCAACGTCCTGACTTTC. It specifies CASTPGRTGKVFGANVLTF.